This paragraph reports one T cell receptor beta chain. What it binds is unknown. The CDR3 totals 11 residues. CDR1 is DFQATT and CDR2 is SNEGSKA in the germline V gene (reference sequence). The germline V and J ends were trimmed by 3 bases and 1 base, with 3 bases remaining between them. The library attached unique molecular identifiers to individual cDNA molecules. TCRdb fed the RACE reads into MiXCR, producing one record per CDR3 protein. This table holds fewer than 300,000 distinct CDR3 sequences, approximately 8% found once. Time point of the sample: pre-sensitization, week 0. Treatment indicated: therapeutic diphenylcyclopropenone sensitization with weekly scalp DPC. The data were taken from a study of human T cells and chemical hapten exposure. The wider study: Sensitization used 2% DPC on around 2 cm by around 2 cm upper inner arm skin.

Study-wide findings and caveats: The number of TCRs above 1 in 1000 frequency did not change after DPC sensitization.

The chain recombines TRBV20-1 with TRBJ1-2, with D hard to call. The sample was whole blood, taken in connection with sensitization to the hapten diphenylcyclopropenone (DPC). The TCR sequence derives from a man aged 18 to 29 with alopecia areata. Some clones in this sample may be carry-over from other donors' samples. Written as DNA, the CDR3 is TGCAGTGCTAGCAGTAACTATGGCTACACCTTC. Amino acid sequence: CSASSNYGYTF.